The rows below give T cell receptor beta chains drawn from one sample of a study of Graves' ophthalmopathy and Graves' hyperthyroidism. TCRdb processed the multiplex PCR reads anew with MiXCR; each CDR3 protein has one entry. Of about 400,000 distinct CDR3 sequences in the sample, 15% were seen once. The sample was peripheral blood. These receptors originate from a woman aged 18 to 35 with stable Graves' hyperthyroidism. The CDR3 runs from the conserved cysteine through the conserved F or W. The D gene is left open where the match is weak. Not all rows give a size; the values are once, few, many and, for expanded clones, a class.

clone size	J gene	D gene	V gene	CDR3 DNA	CDR3 protein
many	TRBJ2-7	.	TRBV6-5	TGTGCCAGCAGTTATACCGCGGTATGGGGTAAGGGCTACGAGCAGTACTTC	CASSYTAVWGKGYEQYF
few	TRBJ2-5	TRBD2	TRBV6-1	TGTGCCAGCAAACCCCCGGGGGGAATCGGCGGTGGAGAGACCCAGTACTTC	CASKPPGGIGGGETQYF
many	TRBJ1-5	.	TRBV20-1	TGCAGTGCCAGCAGGGGCCTTTATAGCAATCAGCCCCAGCATTTT	CSASRGLYSNQPQHF
many	TRBJ1-1	.	TRBV20-1	TGCAGTGCTGGGGGCGTGAACACTGAAGCTTTCTTT	CSAGGVNTEAFF
many	TRBJ1-1	TRBD1	TRBV6-1	TGTGCCAGCATCTACGAGGAGGACAGGTTGCTCCTCGATTCGGCTTTCTTT	CASIYEEDRLLLDSAFF
few	TRBJ2-7	.	TRBV27	TGTGCCAGCAGTTTTGGGTCAGGGTTGAAACCCTACGAGCAGTACTTC	CASSFGSGLKPYEQYF
.	TRBJ2-2	.	TRBV11-2	TGTGCCAGCAGCTTAATCACCCCGGACATCGGCGGGGAGCTGTTTTTT	CASSLITPDIGGELFF
many	TRBJ1-5	.	TRBV6-1	TGTGCCAGCAGTGAAAAACGCAGGGTTGGTAGCAATCAGCCCCAGCATTTT	CASSEKRRVGSNQPQHF
.	TRBJ2-5	.	TRBV20-1	TGCAGTGCTAGGAGGCCATCAGAGACCCAGTACTTC	CSARRPSETQYF
.	TRBJ2-4	.	TRBV28	TGTGCCAGCAGTCGACACGGACAGCTCAAAAACATTCAGTACTTC	CASSRHGQLKNIQYF
.	TRBJ2-2	TRBD2	TRBV4-1	TGCGCCAGCACTACGGGGGGGTACACCGGGGAGCTGTTTTTT	CASTTGGYTGELFF
once	TRBJ1-2	TRBD1	TRBV5-1	TGCGCCAGCAGCTTGGTGAACAGGGGCTATGGCTACACCTTC	CASSLVNRGYGYTF
.	TRBJ1-2	TRBD1	TRBV6-1	TGTGCCAGCAGTGAACCTAGGGGGCGATATGGCTACACCTTC	CASSEPRGRYGYTF
.	TRBJ1-5	TRBD1	TRBV6-1	TGTGCCAGCAAGGACAGGGGAGGTCAGCCCCAGCATTTT	CASKDRGGQPQHF
.	TRBJ1-5	.	TRBV20-1	TGCAGTGCTAGACCCCGGGGACCCGGGAGCCAGCCCCAGCATTTT	CSARPRGPGSQPQHF
many	TRBJ1-1	TRBD1	TRBV7-9	TGTGCCAGCAGCTTAGGGGACAGGGAGGGCACTGAAGCTTTCTTT	CASSLGDREGTEAFF
.	TRBJ2-2	.	TRBV9	TGTGCCAGCAGCGTAGCTTCCAGGGTGTACACCGGGGAGCTGTTTTTT	CASSVASRVYTGELFF
.	TRBJ1-1	.	TRBV3-1	TGTGCCAGCAGCCAATCGAAGGGAGAGAACACTGAAGCTTTCTTT	CASSQSKGENTEAFF
.	TRBJ2-5	.	TRBV7-3	TGTGCCAGCAGCTCTAACAGGGAGGAGACCCAGTACTTC	CASSSNREETQYF
many	TRBJ1-2	.	TRBV7-8	TGTGCCAGCAGCCGGACGGACAGTAACTATGGCTACACCTTC	CASSRTDSNYGYTF
many	TRBJ2-7	.	TRBV11-2	TGTGCCAGCAGCCTAGGGGGGGTTCTCTACGAGCAGTACTTC	CASSLGGVLYEQYF
many	TRBJ1-1	.	TRBV27	TGTGCCAGCAGTTTGAGGTACCCACCCGACACTGAAGCTTTCTTT	CASSLRYPPDTEAFF
few	TRBJ1-5	.	TRBV12-3/TRBV12-4	TGTGCCAGCAGTTTTAGCGGCAGGCTAAATCAGCCCCAGCATTTT	CASSFSGRLNQPQHF
.	TRBJ2-7	TRBD2	TRBV7-8	TGTGCCAGCAGCTCAGGACTAGCCCAAAGCTCCTACGAGCAGTACTTC	CASSSGLAQSSYEQYF
many	TRBJ2-7	.	TRBV6-2/TRBV6-3	TGTGCCAGCATTTCACTGGCCTACGAGCAGTACTTC	CASISLAYEQYF
.	TRBJ1-1	.	TRBV13	TGTGCCTGCGGCTCCTTGGGGGGAGGGAACCCTGAAGCTTTCTTT	CACGSLGGGNPEAFF
.	TRBJ1-2	.	TRBV6-5	TGTGCCAGCAGTTACTCAGGGGGTCTCTATGGCTACACCTTC	CASSYSGGLYGYTF
many	TRBJ2-7	TRBD1	TRBV7-8	TGTGCCAGCATGGAACAGGGGTTCTCCTACGAGCAGTACTTC	CASMEQGFSYEQYF
many	TRBJ1-6	.	TRBV19	TGTGCCATCAATCCATCGGGCCACCGAGACTGCTCTTATAATTCACCCCTCCACTTT	CAINPSGHRDCSYNSPLHF
.	TRBJ1-5	.	TRBV4-2	TGTGCTAGCAGCCTAGATGGGGGGCAGGGAGGGCAGCCCCAGCATTTT	CASSLDGGQGGQPQHF
many	TRBJ2-7	TRBD2	TRBV4-1	TGCGCCAGCAGCCAGGACGGGACTAGCGGGGGGCTCACCTACGAGCAGTACTTC	CASSQDGTSGGLTYEQYF
many	TRBJ2-7	TRBD2	TRBV19	TGTGCCAGTAGTATGACAGCGGGGGGGCCGTACGAGCAGTACTTC	CASSMTAGGPYEQYF
many	TRBJ1-2	.	TRBV28	TGTGCCAGCAGTTTGGCAGGGCGCGTCTATGGCTACACCTTC	CASSLAGRVYGYTF
many	TRBJ1-2	.	TRBV7-6	TGTGCCAGCAGCTTAAGTAAAAGCCATGGCTGCACCTTC	CASSLSKSHGCTF
many	TRBJ2-5	.	TRBV12-5	TGTGCTAGTGGTTTGGCTCTGCAAGAGACCAAGTACTTC	CASGLALQETKYF
many	TRBJ1-1	.	TRBV20-1	TGCAGTGCTAGAGTAGGACACCTGAACACTGAAGCTTTCTTT	CSARVGHLNTEAFF
few	TRBJ1-3	.	TRBV5-6	TGTGCCAGCAGCCGTCATAAACAGGTTTTCTCTGGAAACACCATATATTTT	CASSRHKQVFSGNTIYF
.	TRBJ1-2	.	TRBV12-3/TRBV12-4	TGTGCCAGCAGACATCTTACAACAGACACCTATGGCTACTATGGCTACACCTTC	CASRHLTTDTYGYYGYTF
many	TRBJ1-1	TRBD1	TRBV12-3/TRBV12-4	TGTGCCAGCAGTCCAGGGACAGGGGCGGGGGACACTGAAGCTTTCTTT	CASSPGTGAGDTEAFF
.	TRBJ1-6	.	TRBV20-1	TGCAGTGCTAGCACCGGGGGCGATAATTCACCCCTCCACTTT	CSASTGGDNSPLHF
many	TRBJ2-7	.	TRBV6-2/TRBV6-3	TGTGCCAGCAAGTCGGGCCTTATCTCCTACGAGCAGTACTTC	CASKSGLISYEQYF
few	TRBJ2-1	TRBD1	TRBV12-3/TRBV12-4	TGTGCCAGCAGTTTAGACGGGACAGGTTACAATGAGCAGTTCTTC	CASSLDGTGYNEQFF
few	TRBJ2-4	.	TRBV5-1	TGCGCCAGCAGCTTTAGAGAGAGGGGGAACATTAAGTACTTC	CASSFRERGNIKYF
many	TRBJ1-1	TRBD1	TRBV2	TGTGCCAGCAGCAGACAGGGGGAGGGCACTGAAGCTTTCTTT	CASSRQGEGTEAFF
many	TRBJ1-4	TRBD1	TRBV24-1	TGTGCCACCCCTGCGAGTTGTAGGGGGCAGAGGGAAAAACTGTTTTTT	CATPASCRGQREKLFF
many	TRBJ1-5	.	TRBV6-1	TGTGCCAGCAGTGAATGGGGGGCCACAAATAATCAGCCCCAGCATTTT	CASSEWGATNNQPQHF
few	TRBJ2-3	.	TRBV27	TGTGCCAGCAGCCCTGAATTAGGGGGGGCCACAGATACGCAGTATTTT	CASSPELGGATDTQYF
many	TRBJ1-2	.	TRBV9	TGTGCCAGCACCAACCCCCAGGGCCCCGGCTACACCTTC	CASTNPQGPGYTF
many	TRBJ1-5	.	TRBV6-1	TGTGCCAGCAGGGACTACGGTGGAGAGCCCCAGCATTTT	CASRDYGGEPQHF
many	TRBJ1-1	.	TRBV28	TGTGCCAGCAGTCCCTGGGGGGCGGGCACTGAAGCTTTCTTT	CASSPWGAGTEAFF
many	TRBJ2-2	TRBD1	TRBV12-3/TRBV12-4	TGTGCCAGCAGTCACAGGGGGCAGACCGGGGAGCTGTTTTTT	CASSHRGQTGELFF
many	TRBJ2-5	.	TRBV25-1	TGTGCCAGCAGTCTCCAGGAGGTGCAAGAGACCCAGTACTTC	CASSLQEVQETQYF
.	TRBJ2-2	.	TRBV6-4	TGTGCCAGCAGAACGGACACTAGGGTAACCGGGGAGCTGTTTTTT	CASRTDTRVTGELFF
many	TRBJ2-5	.	TRBV13	TGTGCCAGCAGCCCTTGGCGGGGGCCCCAAGAGACCCAGTACTTC	CASSPWRGPQETQYF
few	TRBJ2-3	TRBD2	TRBV11-2	TGTGCCAGCAGCTTAGGGACTAGCGGGGGAGCTAGCACAGATACGCAGTATTTT	CASSLGTSGGASTDTQYF
many	TRBJ2-7	TRBD2	TRBV6-2/TRBV6-3	TGTGCCAGCAGTTTCACCGGGACTACCAGCTCCTACGAGCAGTACTTC	CASSFTGTTSSYEQYF
many	TRBJ2-5	.	TRBV20-1	TGCAGTGCACATGGACTCAACCAAGAGACCCAGTACTTC	CSAHGLNQETQYF
many	TRBJ2-5	.	TRBV27	TGTGCCAGCAGCCCCGGAGGACAGCCCGAGACCCAGTACTTC	CASSPGGQPETQYF
few	TRBJ2-2	.	TRBV29-1	TGCAGCGTTGAAGTGCAGGACGGGGGATACACCGGGGAGCTGTTTTTT	CSVEVQDGGYTGELFF
many	TRBJ2-7	.	TRBV6-1	TGTGCCAGCAGTACCCCGGGACCAGGATTCGAGCAGTACTTC	CASSTPGPGFEQYF